This T cell receptor (beta chain) was sequenced in a study of OX40 agonist ivuxolimab in advanced cancers. Study at large: The patients received ivuxolimab by intravenous route every 2 weeks at 0.01 to 10 mg/kg. Of the participants, 35% to 50% had some prior anti-PD-1, anti-PD-L1 or anti-CTLA-4 therapy, which was allowed.

TCRdb's table, derived via immunoSEQ multiplex PCR, lists solely in-frame clones and lacks some. The table includes tens of thousands of clones, 75% to 90% detected once. The CDR3 loop spans 14 amino acids. Trimming took 2 bases from V and 2 from J; bases not matched to a gene: 3. Germline values: CDR1 SGHRS, CDR2 YFSETQ. Source: CD4+ or CD8+ T cells sorted from blood, taken in a trial of the OX40 agonist ivuxolimab. This TCR was recovered from an adult with an advanced solid tumor such as melanoma, head and neck, liver or kidney cancer. The V gene is TRBV5-1, the J gene TRBJ2-5; 7 bases map to TRBD2. The chain's CDR3 is CASSLGLGQETQYF. The CDR3 bases are TGCGCCAGCAGCTTAGGACTAGGGCAAGAGACCCAGTACTTC.